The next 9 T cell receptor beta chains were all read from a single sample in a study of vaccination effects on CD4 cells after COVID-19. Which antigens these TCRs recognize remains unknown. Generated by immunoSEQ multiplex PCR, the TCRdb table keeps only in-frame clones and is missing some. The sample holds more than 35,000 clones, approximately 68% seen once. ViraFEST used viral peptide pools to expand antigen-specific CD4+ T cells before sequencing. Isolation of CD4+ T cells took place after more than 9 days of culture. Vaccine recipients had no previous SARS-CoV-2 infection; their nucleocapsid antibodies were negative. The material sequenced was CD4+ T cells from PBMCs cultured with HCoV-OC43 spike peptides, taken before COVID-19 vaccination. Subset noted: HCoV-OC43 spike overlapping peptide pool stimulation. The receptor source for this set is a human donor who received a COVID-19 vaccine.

CDR3 residues: CASSLEGTQYF. CDR3 DNA sequence: TGTGCCAGCAGCCTTGAGGGGACCCAGTACTTC. The chain uses TRBV28 and TRBJ2-5; tentatively, D is TRBD2 (5 bases). From germline, CDR1 is MDHEN and CDR2 SYDVKM. The V end lost 6 bases, the J end lost 7 bases, and 9 bases lay between the germline ends. The CDR3 is 11 residues long.

As DNA, the CDR3 is TGCAGTGGAGGACTGACCGAAGCTTTCTTT. Translation gives CSGGLTEAFF. The chain has TRBV29-1 and TRBJ1-1; D gene ambiguous. This CDR3 spans 10 amino acids. Germline CDR1 is SQVTM and CDR2 is ANQGSEA.

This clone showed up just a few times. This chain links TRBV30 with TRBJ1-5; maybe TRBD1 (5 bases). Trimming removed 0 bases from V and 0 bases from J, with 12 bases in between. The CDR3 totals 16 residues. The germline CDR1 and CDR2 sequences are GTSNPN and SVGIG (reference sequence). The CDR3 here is CAWSVRAGDSNQPQHF. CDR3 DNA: TGTGCCTGGAGTGTACGGGCGGGGGATAGCAATCAGCCCCAGCATTTT. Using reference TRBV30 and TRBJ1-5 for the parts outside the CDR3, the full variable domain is SQTIHQWPATLVQPVGSPLSLECTVEGTSNPNLYWYRQAAGRGLQLLFYSVGIGQISSEVPQNLSASRPQDRQFILSSKKLLLSDSGFYLCAWSVRAGDSNQPQHFGDGTRLSIL.

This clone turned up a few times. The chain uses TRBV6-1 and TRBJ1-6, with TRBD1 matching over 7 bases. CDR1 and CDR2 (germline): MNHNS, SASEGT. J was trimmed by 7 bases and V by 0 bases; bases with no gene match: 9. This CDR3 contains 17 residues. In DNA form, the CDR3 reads TGTGCCAGCAGTGAAGCAGGAGGGGCAGGGGGAAATTCACCCCTCCACTTT. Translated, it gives CASSEAGGAGGNSPLHF.

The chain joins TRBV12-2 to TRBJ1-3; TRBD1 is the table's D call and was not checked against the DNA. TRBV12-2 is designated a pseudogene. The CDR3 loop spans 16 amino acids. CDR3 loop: CASRFLDTGSGNTIYF. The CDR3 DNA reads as TGTGCAAGTCGCTTTTTAGATACAGGGTCTGGAAACACCATATATTTT.

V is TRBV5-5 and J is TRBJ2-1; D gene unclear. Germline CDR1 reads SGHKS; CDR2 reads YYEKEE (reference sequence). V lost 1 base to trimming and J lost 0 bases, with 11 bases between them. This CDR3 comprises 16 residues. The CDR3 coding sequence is TGTGCCAGCAGCTTGCTTGGGGTTAGCTCCTACAATGAGCAGTTCTTC. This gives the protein CASSLLGVSSYNEQFF.

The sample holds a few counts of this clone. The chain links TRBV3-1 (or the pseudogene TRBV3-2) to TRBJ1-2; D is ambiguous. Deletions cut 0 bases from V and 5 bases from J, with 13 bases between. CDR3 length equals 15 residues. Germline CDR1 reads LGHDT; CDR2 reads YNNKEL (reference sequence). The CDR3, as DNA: TGTGCCAGCAGCCAAGATCTCCAGGTACTTTATGGCTACACCTTC. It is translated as CASSQDLQVLYGYTF.

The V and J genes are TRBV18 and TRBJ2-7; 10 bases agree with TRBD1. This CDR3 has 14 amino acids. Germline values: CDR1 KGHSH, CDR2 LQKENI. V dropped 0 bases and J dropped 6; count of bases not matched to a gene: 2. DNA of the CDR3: TGTGCCAGCTCACCACCGACAGGGGGCGGCGAGCAGTACTTC. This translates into CASSPPTGGGEQYF.

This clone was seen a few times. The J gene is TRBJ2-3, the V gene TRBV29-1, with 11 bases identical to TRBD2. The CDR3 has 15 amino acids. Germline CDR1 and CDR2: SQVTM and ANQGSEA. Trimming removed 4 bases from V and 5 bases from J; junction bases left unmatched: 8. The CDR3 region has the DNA TGCAGCGTTGGAGGTAGCGGGAGGGCCTTAGATACGCAGTATTTT. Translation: CSVGGSGRALDTQYF.